Listed below are T cell receptor beta chains from one sample, sequenced in a study of blood T cell repertoires in COVID-19. This table comes from immunoSEQ multiplex PCR, and its TCRdb copy is limited to in-frame clones, with some not included. Found here are 150,000 to 200,000 clones, 80% to 90% of them singletons; the top ten hold over 12%. Sequenced: PBMCs or T cells enriched from blood (not recorded which). These receptors all come from a man in his fifties who had recovered from COVID-19. The CDR3 runs from the conserved cysteine through the conserved F or W.

CDR3aa: CASSQDIAGLGNQPQHF
len: 17
j_gene: TRBJ1-5
v_gene: TRBV4-1

CDR3aa: CASRSGQAGSYNEQFF
len: 16
j_gene: TRBJ2-1
v_gene: TRBV27

CDR3aa: CSVARGDYGYTF
len: 12
j_gene: TRBJ1-2
v_gene: TRBV29-1

CDR3aa: CATSNERGGLADTQYF
len: 16
j_gene: TRBJ2-3
v_gene: TRBV15

CDR3aa: CSVQGQGNTGELFF
len: 14
j_gene: TRBJ2-2
v_gene: TRBV29-1

CDR3aa: CASSTTGTYEQYF
len: 13
j_gene: TRBJ2-7
v_gene: TRBV6-5

CDR3aa: CSVFQNEQFF
len: 10
j_gene: TRBJ2-1
v_gene: TRBV29-1

CDR3aa: CASSSPGTEAFF
len: 12
j_gene: TRBJ1-1
v_gene: TRBV11-2

CDR3aa: CASGLAGGPNTQYF
len: 14
j_gene: TRBJ2-3
v_gene: TRBV6-5

CDR3aa: CASRASGGALDTQYF
len: 15
j_gene: TRBJ2-3
v_gene: TRBV27

CDR3aa: CSGGQGGGELFF
len: 12
j_gene: TRBJ2-2
v_gene: TRBV29-1

CDR3aa: CAGLTKNIQYF
len: 11
j_gene: TRBJ2-4
v_gene: TRBV23-1

CDR3aa: CASSGGGPAYNEQFF
len: 15
j_gene: TRBJ2-1
v_gene: TRBV7-8

CDR3aa: CASSLEYGTGVSGNTIYF
len: 18
j_gene: TRBJ1-3
v_gene: TRBV11-3

CDR3aa: CASSSISGQANTGELFF
len: 17
j_gene: TRBJ2-2
v_gene: TRBV5-1

CDR3aa: CASSGGGRDYGYTF
len: 14
j_gene: TRBJ1-2
v_gene: TRBV5-1

CDR3aa: CATSDPGTGVYGYTF
len: 15
j_gene: TRBJ1-2
v_gene: TRBV24-1

CDR3aa: CASREGTGGRRSNQPQHF
len: 18
j_gene: TRBJ1-5
v_gene: TRBV27

CDR3aa: CASSFNRGDGGYTF
len: 14
j_gene: TRBJ1-2
v_gene: TRBV11-2

CDR3aa: CASSPGQLYGYTF
len: 13
j_gene: TRBJ1-2
v_gene: TRBV7-2

CDR3aa: CASSLFLADNSPLHF
len: 15
j_gene: TRBJ1-6
v_gene: TRBV7-6

CDR3aa: CASSHRGAKNIQYF
len: 14
j_gene: TRBJ2-4
v_gene: TRBV7-2

CDR3aa: CSASTRSYEQYF
len: 12
j_gene: TRBJ2-7
v_gene: TRBV29-1

CDR3aa: CASSSPDRGFVKLFF
len: 15
j_gene: TRBJ1-4
v_gene: TRBV6-2/TRBV6-3

CDR3aa: CSSEKRGGRGNEQFF
len: 15
j_gene: TRBJ2-1
v_gene: TRBV29-1

CDR3aa: CASTADRNTEAFF
len: 13
j_gene: TRBJ1-1
v_gene: TRBV19

CDR3aa: CASSSPTGGYKGYTF
len: 15
j_gene: TRBJ1-2
v_gene: TRBV5-5

CDR3aa: CASSTQGFYEQYF
len: 13
j_gene: TRBJ2-7
v_gene: TRBV19

CDR3aa: CASSEPASGTTGNTIYF
len: 17
j_gene: TRBJ1-3
v_gene: TRBV6-1

CDR3aa: CASSSWTGGGSPLHF
len: 15
j_gene: TRBJ1-6
v_gene: TRBV6-5

CDR3aa: CASSQAGTHLSSNQPQHF
len: 18
j_gene: TRBJ1-5
v_gene: TRBV3-1/TRBV3-2

CDR3aa: CASSQDRLAGNEQFF
len: 15
j_gene: TRBJ2-1
v_gene: TRBV4-1

CDR3aa: CATSPRRAYNEQFF
len: 14
j_gene: TRBJ2-1
v_gene: TRBV15

CDR3aa: CASSVGDISYGYTF
len: 14
j_gene: TRBJ1-2
v_gene: TRBV9

CDR3aa: CASSRDRVNTEAFF
len: 14
j_gene: TRBJ1-1
v_gene: TRBV27

CDR3aa: CASTQQGIEGYTF
len: 13
j_gene: TRBJ1-2
v_gene: TRBV28

CDR3aa: CASSTIPGQGAVYEQYF
len: 17
j_gene: TRBJ2-7
v_gene: TRBV18

CDR3aa: CASRTDRERSPLHF
len: 14
j_gene: TRBJ1-6
v_gene: TRBV2

CDR3aa: CASSLVPRPRGTEAFF
len: 16
j_gene: TRBJ1-1
v_gene: TRBV5-5

CDR3aa: CASSLVETSVDTQYF
len: 15
j_gene: TRBJ2-3
v_gene: TRBV7-2

CDR3aa: CASSFQPRYEQYF
len: 13
j_gene: TRBJ2-7
v_gene: TRBV28

CDR3aa: CASSQGGGFTDTQYF
len: 15
j_gene: TRBJ2-3
v_gene: TRBV3-1/TRBV3-2

CDR3aa: CAIKPQGGQETQYF
len: 14
j_gene: TRBJ2-5
v_gene: TRBV10-3

CDR3aa: CASKGGVGGEKLFF
len: 14
j_gene: TRBJ1-4
v_gene: TRBV6-6

CDR3aa: CSRGGDTEAFF
len: 11
j_gene: TRBJ1-1
v_gene: TRBV20-1

CDR3aa: CASSQDWGPGNTIYF
len: 15
j_gene: TRBJ1-3
v_gene: TRBV3-1/TRBV3-2

CDR3aa: CAIAHPTNTGELFF
len: 14
j_gene: TRBJ2-2
v_gene: TRBV24-1

CDR3aa: CSVTPQGWDGYTF
len: 13
j_gene: TRBJ1-2
v_gene: TRBV29-1

CDR3aa: CASSQEGAGVQPQHF
len: 15
j_gene: TRBJ1-5
v_gene: TRBV4-1

CDR3aa: CASSLQGLYQETQYF
len: 15
j_gene: TRBJ2-5
v_gene: TRBV5-1

CDR3aa: CASSHGPLGNTIYF
len: 14
j_gene: TRBJ1-3
v_gene: TRBV3-1/TRBV3-2

CDR3aa: CASSATGHLNTEAFF
len: 15
j_gene: TRBJ1-1
v_gene: TRBV9

CDR3aa: CASRNLGGSGYGYTF
len: 15
j_gene: TRBJ1-2
v_gene: TRBV2

CDR3aa: CAISPAGGNGYTF
len: 13
j_gene: TRBJ1-2
v_gene: TRBV10-3